The 29 T cell receptor beta chains below were found in one sample sequenced in a study of PD-1 blockade in classical Hodgkin lymphoma. Time point: cycle 4 day 1 (C4D1), after less than seven weeks of nivolumab. There was relapse after autologous stem cell transplantation in every patient, and there was variation in brentuximab vedotin exposure. Using immunoSEQ multiplex PCR, the repertoire was profiled, and TCRdb retains in-frame clones only, with some absent. The sample has tens of thousands of clones, 60% to 70% seen once. The material was peripheral blood mononuclear cells (PBMCs), obtained before the fourth cycle of nivolumab. The receptors derive from a human donor with classical Hodgkin lymphoma.

This rearrangement joins TRBV19 to TRBJ2-1; TRBD2 matches at 7 bases. In germline, CDR1 is LNHDA, CDR2 SQIVND (reference sequence). The V gene end was trimmed by 3 bases and the J gene end by 6 bases; junction bases not matched to a gene: 23. CDR3 length equals 20 residues. The CDR3 DNA is TGTGCCAGTAGTATTAAAGGTTGGGTTCTAGCGGCCCGAAATTTCAATGAGCAGTTCTTC. Translated, it gives CASSIKGWVLAARNFNEQFF.

The V call is TRBV28, the J call TRBJ2-2, with 9 bases matching TRBD1. CDR3 size: 15 residues. Germline V gene data show CDR1 as MDHEN and CDR2 as SYDVKM. V was clipped by 5 bases and J by 5 bases; unmatched bases: 6. CDR3 amino acids: CASSDRGLKTGELFF. Written as DNA, the CDR3 is TGTGCCAGCAGTGACAGGGGGTTAAAGACCGGGGAGCTGTTTTTT.

This chain connects TRBV25-1 to TRBJ1-2, with D hard to call. The CDR3 runs to 11 residues. Trimming removed 4 bases from V and 5 bases from J, with 5 bases in between. Germline V gives CDR1 MGHDK, CDR2 SYGVNS. CDR3 loop: CASSAYYGYTF. The CDR3 DNA reads as TGTGCCAGCAGTGCCTATTATGGCTACACCTTC.

The chain employs TRBV7-9 and TRBJ2-2; 12 bases fit TRBD2. The CDR3 spans 18 residues. The V gene end was trimmed by 3 bases and the J gene end by 2 bases; junction bases not matched to a gene: 7. The germline CDR1 and CDR2 sequences are SEHNR and FQNEAQ (reference sequence). CDR3 sequence reads: CASSFPTSGRANTGELFF. The DNA of the CDR3 is TGTGCCAGCAGCTTCCCGACTAGCGGGAGAGCTAACACCGGGGAGCTGTTTTTT.

The chain carries TRBV27 and TRBJ2-1; D gene uncertain. CDR3 length: 11 residues. Trimming left V 5 bases short and J 12 bases short, with 11 bases between. Germline CDR1 is MNHEY and CDR2 is SMNVEV (reference sequence). DNA for the CDR3: TGTGCCAGCAGTATAGGTGTCGGGCAGTTCTTC. This gives the protein CASSIGVGQFF.

This chain uses TRBV5-1 with TRBJ2-4; D is possibly TRBD1 (6 bases). Germline CDR1 is SGHRS and CDR2 is YFSETQ. V was trimmed by 3 bases and J by 3 bases, leaving 16 bases between them. CDR3 length equals 16 residues. The CDR3 DNA reads as TGCGCCAGCAGCTCAGGGGCTACCTCGGGCAAAAACATTCAGTACTTC. It translates to CASSSGATSGKNIQYF.

The J gene is TRBJ1-1, the V gene TRBV7-2; D gene unclear. The CDR3 sequence is 15 residues long. Between the trimmed V and J ends, which lost 1 base and 1 base, there was a span of 10 bases. The germline V gene encodes CDR1 SGHTA and CDR2 FQGNSA. CDR3 region: CASSLDRRANTEAFF. CDR3 coding DNA: TGTGCCAGCAGCTTAGATAGAAGGGCGAACACTGAAGCTTTCTTT.

The V gene is TRBV19, the J gene TRBJ2-5; no definite D call. From germline, CDR1 is LNHDA and CDR2 SQIVND (reference sequence). V was clipped by 1 base and J by 5 bases, with 8 bases between them. CDR3 length: 13 amino acids. DNA of the CDR3: TGTGCCAGTAGTATAGGTGGTGAGGAGACCCAGTACTTC. Translating gives CASSIGGEETQYF.

The rearrangement links TRBV28 to TRBJ1-5; D gene unclear. V dropped 8 bases and J dropped 6 bases, with 11 bases sitting between them. This CDR3 comprises 12 residues. Per the germline V gene, CDR1 is MDHEN and CDR2 is SYDVKM. The CDR3 is CASGERSQPQHF. CDR3 coding DNA: TGTGCCAGCGGGGAACGGAGTCAGCCCCAGCATTTT.

V usage is TRBV27 and J usage is TRBJ2-1, with no clear D. Between the trimmed V and J ends, which lost 6 bases and 1 base, there was a span of 10 bases. The CDR3 is 14 residues long. Germline CDR1 MNHEY, CDR2 SMNVEV (reference sequence). This chain's CDR3 is CASSWQPSYNEQFF. The CDR3 nucleotides are TGTGCCAGCAGCTGGCAGCCTTCCTACAATGAGCAGTTCTTC.

The chain is built from TRBV27 and TRBJ2-3; D call uncertain. CDR1 and CDR2 (germline): MNHEY, SMNVEV (reference sequence). The V end was cut by 3 bases, the J end by 6 bases, with 16 bases between. This CDR3 is 15 amino acids long. This CDR3 reads CASSFVGLGGDTQYF. DNA for the CDR3: TGTGCCAGCAGTTTTGTTGGGCTAGGTGGCGATACGCAGTATTTT.

The chain links TRBV7-7 to TRBJ2-2; the D is unclear. The germline V gene has CDR1 SSHAT and CDR2 FNYEAQ (reference sequence). The CDR3 runs to 17 residues. V was pared by 2 bases and J by 0 bases, with 13 bases between. The CDR3 DNA follows: TGTGCCAGCAGCTTAAGCCCGACAATCGCGAACACCGGGGAGCTGTTTTTT. It specifies CASSLSPTIANTGELFF.

Details on this clone: Other DNA sequences from this sample encode an identical CDR3 as well. J is TRBJ2-1 and V is TRBV28; D remains unclear. This CDR3 is 12 amino acids long. CDR1 is MDHEN and CDR2 is SYDVKM in the germline V gene. The ends were cut back, 2 bases at V and 7 bases at J, with 6 bases in the middle. CDR3 sequence reads: CASSLLRNEQFF. The CDR3 DNA follows: TGTGCCAGCAGTTTACTTAGGAATGAGCAGTTCTTC.

The chain couples TRBV6-5 to TRBJ1-2; D is ambiguous. The CDR3 contains 14 residues. Trimming pared 6 bases from V and 5 bases from J, leaving 16 bases between. Germline CDR1 MNHEY, CDR2 SVGAGI. The chain's CDR3 is CASSPGKGGYGYTF. The CDR3 region has the DNA TGTGCCAGCAGCCCGGGAAAGGGAGGGTATGGCTACACCTTC.

The chain uses TRBV7-2 and TRBJ1-2; 7 bases fit TRBD1. The length of the CDR3 is 14 residues. Germline CDR1 reads SGHTA; CDR2 reads FQGNSA. The J segment lost 6 bases and the V segment lost 2 bases, leaving 6 bases of the junction unmatched. The CDR3 sequence is CASSLIRQGHGYTF. CDR3 DNA sequence: TGTGCCAGCAGCTTAATTCGACAGGGCCATGGCTACACCTTC.

The chain links TRBV19 to TRBJ2-1; D gene ambiguous. The CDR3 extends over 15 amino acids. Trimming shortened V by 6 bases and J by 2 bases, and 14 bases separated the two germline ends. Germline V gives CDR1 LNHDA, CDR2 SQIVND (reference sequence). CDR3 in DNA: TGTGCCAGTAGAACCGTGGGTGGGCCCTACAATGAGCAGTTCTTC. Its protein product is CASRTVGGPYNEQFF.

Only a few counts were recorded for this clone. CDR3 sequence (DNA): TGTGCCAGCAGTTCGACTAGCGGGTCTTTCACAGATACGCAGTATTTT. Translated, it gives CASSSTSGSFTDTQYF. This chain connects TRBV28 to TRBJ2-3; 10 bases are shared with TRBD2. The junction had 6 bases not matched to a gene; V was cut back by 4 bases and J by 2 bases. Germline CDR1 reads MDHEN; CDR2 reads SYDVKM. This CDR3 has 16 residues.

The chain recombines TRBV7-3 with TRBJ2-7; 9 nucleotides line up with TRBD1. V shed 5 bases and J 0 bases; nucleotides not matched to a gene: 5. Per the germline V gene, CDR1 is SGHTA and CDR2 is FQGTGA. This CDR3 spans 15 amino acids. The CDR3 region is CASSLGQGLSYEQYF. The CDR3 region has the DNA TGTGCCAGCAGCCTGGGACAGGGACTCTCCTACGAGCAGTACTTC.

The chain combines TRBV7-2 with TRBJ1-1; the D gene is possibly TRBD1 (5 bases). The CDR3 spans 14 residues. V was trimmed by 5 bases and J by 4 bases, leaving 14 bases between them. In germline, CDR1 is SGHTA, CDR2 FQGNSA. The CDR3 protein is CASSRRVGGTEAFF. The CDR3 DNA reads as TGTGCCAGCAGCCGCCGGGTGGGGGGCACTGAAGCTTTCTTT.

This chain links TRBV28 with TRBJ2-2, with D unresolved. This CDR3 comprises 13 residues. The germline V gene encodes CDR1 MDHEN and CDR2 SYDVKM. V lost 6 bases and J lost 0, with 5 bases in between. CDR3 in amino acids: CASRRTNTGELFF. The CDR3, as DNA: TGTGCCAGCAGGAGAACGAACACCGGGGAGCTGTTTTTT.

The genes are TRBV29-1 and TRBJ2-3; weak D call: TRBD1 (5 bases). CDR3 length equals 16 residues. Deletions cut 4 bases from V and 4 bases from J, with 21 bases between. Germline V gives CDR1 SQVTM, CDR2 ANQGSEA. Written as DNA, the CDR3 is TGCAGCGTTGTGCGAGACAGTTTTTTTCAGGCAGATACGCAGTATTTT. Its translation is CSVVRDSFFQADTQYF.

The chain uses TRBV6-5 and TRBJ1-2; D is possibly TRBD1 (5 bases). Per the germline V gene, CDR1 is MNHEY and CDR2 is SVGAGI. Trimming left V 6 bases short and J 6 bases short, with 17 bases between. The CDR3 totals 14 residues. CDR3 DNA sequence: TGTGCCAGCAGACCCCGGGGCGCTGGGGATGGCTACACCTTC. As protein: CASRPRGAGDGYTF.

The gene calls are TRBV11-3 and TRBJ2-6, with D tentatively TRBD2 (6 bases). The germline V gene encodes CDR1 SGHNT and CDR2 YENEEA. This CDR3 has 17 amino acids. V lost 5 bases and J lost 3, with 17 bases in between. CDR3 sequence (DNA): TGTGCCAGCAGCCCCGGGACCCTGGGAGGTGGGGCCAACGTCCTGACTTTC. This encodes CASSPGTLGGGANVLTF. The full variable domain, in which reference TRBV11-3 and TRBJ2-6 provide the parts outside the CDR3, is EAGVVQSPRYKIIEKKQPVAFWCNPISGHNTLYWYLQNLGQGPELLIRYENEEAVDDSQLPKDRFSAERLKGVDSTLKIQPAELGDSAVYLCASSPGTLGGGANVLTFGAGSRLTVL.

The chain uses TRBV7-7 and TRBJ2-5; D is perhaps TRBD1 (6 bases). The CDR3 is 14 residues long. CDR1 SSHAT and CDR2 FNYEAQ come from the germline V gene (reference sequence). The V gene lost 2 bases and the J gene lost 5 bases, with 12 bases spanning the gap. Written as DNA, the CDR3 is TGTGCCAGCAGCTTAACCGGACAGTGGGAGACCCAGTACTTC. It codes for CASSLTGQWETQYF.

This chain joins TRBV7-2 and TRBJ2-1; TRBD1 matches at 7 bases. Germline V gene lookup returns CDR1 SGHTA and CDR2 FQGNSA. The CDR3 runs 13 residues. Losses at the gene ends were 1 base for V and 9 bases for J; bases not matched to a gene: 3. The DNA of the CDR3 is TGTGCCAGCAGCTTAGACAGGGGTCGTGAGCAGTTCTTC. Protein sequence: CASSLDRGREQFF.

This clone is termed medium-sized (0.01 to 0.1%). The chain carries TRBV6-6 and TRBJ2-7, with D hard to call. Between the trimmed V and J ends, which lost 5 bases and 5 bases, there was a span of 16 bases. Germline assignment: CDR1 MNHNY and CDR2 SVGAGI (reference sequence). This CDR3 contains 14 residues. The CDR3 DNA sequence: TGTGCCAGCAGTCCTTGGCTTGGGATCCACGAGCAGTACTTC. It codes for CASSPWLGIHEQYF.

V usage is TRBV15 and J usage is TRBJ1-6; 9 bases map to TRBD1. The ends lost 1 base at V and 3 bases at J; junction bases unmatched: 7. This CDR3 has 18 residues. From germline, CDR1 is LNHNV and CDR2 YYDKDF (reference sequence). In DNA form, the CDR3 reads TGTGCCACCAGCAGAGGGGGGACAGGGAACTTCTATAATTCACCCCTCCACTTT. The encoded protein is CATSRGGTGNFYNSPLHF. Based on the CDR3 plus reference TRBV15 and TRBJ1-6, the full variable domain is DAMVIQNPRYQVTQFGKPVTLSCSQTLNHNVMYWYQQKSSQAPKLLFHYYDKDFNNEADTPDNFQSRRPNTSFCFLDIRSPGLGDTAMYLCATSRGGTGNFYNSPLHFGNGTRLTVT.

This chain connects TRBV18 to TRBJ2-1, with 8 bases lining up with TRBD1. Germline V gene data show CDR1 as KGHSH and CDR2 as LQKENI. The CDR3 contains 13 residues. V trimming: 8 bases; J trimming: 8 bases; junction bases outside the gene matches: 8. The CDR3 spells CASGQGIEDEQFF. The CDR3 region has the DNA TGTGCCAGCGGACAGGGAATCGAGGATGAGCAGTTCTTC.

This chain links TRBV13 with TRBJ2-3; 9 positions match TRBD1. The CDR3 covers 16 residues. Germline trimming cut 5 bases from V and 5 bases from J; bases unmatched to any gene: 11. Per germline, CDR1 PRHDT and CDR2 FYEKMQ (reference sequence). The CDR3 bases are TGTGCCAGCAGCCTCTCCGGGACAGGGAACCAAGATACGCAGTATTTT. It is translated as CASSLSGTGNQDTQYF.